These 30 T cell receptor beta chains were all obtained from the same sample, sequenced in a study of blood T cell repertoires in COVID-19. Assay used: immunoSEQ multiplex PCR; TCRdb lists only in-frame clones, some missing. The sample has 90,000 to 120,000 clones; approximately 90% are singletons. Sequencing was performed on peripheral blood. These receptors originate from a woman younger than 45 with acute or convalescent COVID-19.

The chain carries TRBV12-3 or TRBV12-4 and TRBJ2-1; 11 bases line up with TRBD2. V lost 4 bases, J lost 8 bases, and 1 base stayed unmatched. CDR3 length equals 13 residues. The CDR3 loop reads CASSSGLADEQFF. As DNA, the CDR3 is TGTGCCAGCAGTTCGGGACTAGCGGATGAGCAGTTCTTC.

DNA of the CDR3: TGTGCCAGCAATCAGGGTGACAACTATGGCTACACCTTC. Translated: CASNQGDNYGYTF. V and J are TRBV28 and TRBJ1-2; a weak D match, TRBD1 (5 bases). Germline values: CDR1 MDHEN, CDR2 SYDVKM. This CDR3 is built from 13 residues. V lost 7 bases, J lost 2 bases, and 11 bases lay in between.

The chain has TRBV7-2 and TRBJ2-3; 9 bases line up with TRBD2. The V gene end was trimmed by 3 bases and the J gene end by 2 bases; junction bases not matched to a gene: 9. Germline V gene sequence: CDR1 SGHTA, CDR2 FQGNSA. The CDR3 has 17 amino acids. This chain's CDR3 is CASSFAGGPYDTDTQYF. The CDR3 nucleotides read TGTGCCAGCAGCTTCGCGGGGGGGCCATATGACACAGATACGCAGTATTTT. The variable domain in full, completed from reference TRBV7-2 and TRBJ2-3, reads GAGVSQSPSNKVTEKGKDVELRCDPISGHTALYWYRQSLGQGLEFLIYFQGNSAPDKSGLPSDRFSAERTGGSVSTLTIQRTQQEDSAVYLCASSFAGGPYDTDTQYFGPGTRLTVL.

The chain has TRBV30 and TRBJ1-2; D is ambiguous. Germline-derived CDR1 and CDR2 are GTSNPN and SVGIG (reference sequence). CDR3 length: 14 residues. Trimming took off 0 bases at V and 8 bases at J, with 16 bases between the two ends. This CDR3 reads CAWSVDGQTMGYTF. DNA of the CDR3: TGTGCCTGGAGTGTAGACGGGCAGACTATGGGCTACACCTTC.

The J gene is TRBJ2-7, the V gene TRBV7-9; D is possibly TRBD1 (6 bases). The CDR3 is 15 amino acids. Trimming stripped 1 base from V and 4 bases from J, with 14 bases between. Looked up from germline, CDR1 is SEHNR and CDR2 is FQNEAQ (reference sequence). CDR3 sequence: CASSLGVGTSYEQYF. The CDR3 nucleotides are TGTGCCAGCAGCTTAGGAGTAGGGACATCATACGAGCAGTACTTC.

This clone was counted only a few times. The genes are TRBV5-6 and TRBJ2-7; D may be TRBD2 (5 bases). The germline V and J ends were trimmed by 4 bases and 0 bases, with 17 bases remaining between them. Germline V gene data show CDR1 as SGHDT and CDR2 as YYEEEE. CDR3 size: 16 residues. The CDR3 protein is CASSHWSGVSSYEQYF. CDR3 coding DNA: TGTGCCAGCAGCCATTGGTCCGGGGTCAGCTCCTACGAGCAGTACTTC.

The chain has TRBV7-8 and TRBJ1-2, with D perhaps TRBD1 (6 bases). Trimming pared 7 bases from V and 2 bases from J, leaving 14 bases between. This CDR3 contains 14 residues. Germline V gene lookup returns CDR1 SGHVS and CDR2 FQNEAQ. The chain's CDR3 is CASMPAGGNYGYTF. CDR3 nucleotide sequence: TGTGCCAGCATGCCAGCTGGGGGCAACTATGGCTACACCTTC.

The chain joins TRBV6-5 to TRBJ1-2; D remains ambiguous. CDR3 size: 15 residues. Germline lookup yields CDR1 MNHEY and CDR2 SVGAGI. The V gene lost 7 bases and the J gene lost 1 base, with 16 bases spanning the gap. CDR3 DNA sequence: TGTGCCAGCACCCTCCACGTTGACTTTAACTATGGCTACACCTTC. Residues: CASTLHVDFNYGYTF.

J is TRBJ2-1 and V is TRBV7-2, with D unclear. Trimming left V 4 bases short and J 0 bases short, with 13 bases between. Looked up from germline, CDR1 is SGHTA and CDR2 is FQGNSA. This CDR3 has 16 residues. In nucleotides, the CDR3 is TGTGCCAGCAGCTCTCTAGAGACGAGCTCCTACAATGAGCAGTTCTTC. Protein product: CASSSLETSSYNEQFF.

The chain uses TRBV7-2 and TRBJ2-7, with 12 bases aligning to TRBD2. Germline CDR1 reads SGHTA; CDR2 reads FQGNSA. The V gene end was trimmed by 3 bases and the J gene end by 0 bases; junction bases not matched to a gene: 3. The CDR3 consists of 16 residues. The CDR3 here is CASSFGLAGSSYEQYF. Written as DNA, the CDR3 is TGTGCCAGCAGCTTTGGACTAGCGGGGTCCTCCTACGAGCAGTACTTC.

The gene calls are TRBV19 and TRBJ1-1; D is possibly TRBD1 (5 bases). Trimming cost V 9 bases and J 1 base, with 12 bases left between them. CDR3 size: 13 residues. The germline gives CDR1 LNHDA, CDR2 SQIVND (reference sequence). The CDR3 protein is CASHPTGNTEAFF. CDR3 bases: TGTGCCAGCCACCCCACAGGGAACACTGAAGCTTTCTTT.

This chain uses TRBV6-5 with TRBJ2-7; TRBD1 aligns across 7 bases. This CDR3 comprises 16 residues. The germline gives CDR1 MNHEY, CDR2 SVGAGI. Losses at the gene ends were 0 bases for V and 5 bases for J; bases not matched to a gene: 10. In DNA, the CDR3 is TGTGCCAGCAGTTACTCGTTCGACAGGGTCCTCGACGAGCAGTACTTC. It yields the protein CASSYSFDRVLDEQYF.

The chain has TRBV12-5 and TRBJ2-6, with 8 bases lining up with TRBD2. V was clipped by 1 base and J by 3 bases; unmatched bases: 2. Germline V gene lookup returns CDR1 LGHNT and CDR2 FRNRAP. The CDR3 length is 16 residues. The chain's CDR3 is CASGLAGGHGANVLTF. CDR3 DNA: TGTGCTAGTGGTTTGGCGGGGGGGCATGGGGCCAACGTCCTGACTTTC.

The chain uses TRBV24-1 and TRBJ1-5; D remains unclear. The CDR3 totals 12 residues. Trimming stripped 1 base from V and 10 bases from J, with 7 bases between. Germline V lookup: CDR1 KGHDR, CDR2 SFDVKD. CDR3 protein: CATSDFQSPQHF. In nucleotides, the CDR3 is TGTGCCACCAGTGATTTTCAATCCCCCCAGCATTTT.

The chain uses TRBV5-6 and TRBJ2-1; 9 bases agree with TRBD2. Trimming at V came to 4 bases and at J to 3 bases, leaving 11 bases not matched to a gene. The length of the CDR3 is 17 residues. Germline V gives CDR1 SGHDT, CDR2 YYEEEE. The CDR3 spells CASSPPGLAEYYNEQFF. The CDR3 region has the DNA TGTGCCAGCAGCCCGCCGGGACTAGCCGAATACTACAATGAGCAGTTCTTC.

This clone was seen a few times. The CDR3 protein is CASRDSFRYNSPLHF. CDR3 in DNA: TGTGCCAGCAGGGACAGCTTCCGATATAATTCACCCCTCCACTTT. The genes are TRBV28 and TRBJ1-6; tentatively, D is TRBD1 (6 bases). V lost 6 bases and J 4 bases, leaving 13 bases between the germline ends. The CDR3 has 15 residues. CDR1 is MDHEN, CDR2 SYDVKM, per germline.

Written as DNA, the CDR3 is TGTGCCAGCAGCCCACTCTTAAGGCGGGAGGAGTACAATGAGCAGTTCTTC. Its translation: CASSPLLRREEYNEQFF. This chain connects TRBV7-9 to TRBJ2-1, with 8 bases lining up with TRBD2. After removal of 5 bases from V and 4 bases from J, the junction contained 13 bases not matched to a gene. Germline V gene data show CDR1 as SEHNR and CDR2 as FQNEAQ (reference sequence). The CDR3 totals 17 residues.

This chain links TRBV13 with TRBJ2-7; D gene uncertain. The CDR3 length is 13 residues. Germline CDR1 reads PRHDT; CDR2 reads FYEKMQ (reference sequence). With 5 bases removed from V and 5 bases from J, the gap between germline ends came to 13 bases. The CDR3 loop is CASSGQSGHEQYF. In DNA form, the CDR3 reads TGTGCCAGCAGCGGCCAATCTGGGCACGAGCAGTACTTC.

V gene TRBV5-1 combines with J gene TRBJ2-7, with 8 bases aligning to TRBD2. J was trimmed by 0 bases and V by 4 bases; bases with no gene match: 6. The CDR3 loop spans 15 amino acids. Per the germline V gene, CDR1 is SGHRS and CDR2 is YFSETQ. CDR3 loop: CASSAPSGGSYEQYF. CDR3 nucleotides: TGCGCCAGCAGCGCCCCCAGCGGGGGCTCCTACGAGCAGTACTTC. Filled out from reference TRBV5-1 and TRBJ2-7, the complete variable domain reads KAGVTQTPRYLIKTRGQQVTLSCSPISGHRSVSWYQQTPGQGLQFLFEYFSETQRNKGNFPGRFSGRQFSNSRSEMNVSTLELGDSALYLCASSAPSGGSYEQYFGPGTRLTVT.

The chain recombines TRBV30 with TRBJ1-1; 11 bases are a match to TRBD1. The V gene's germline CDR1 is GTSNPN and CDR2 SVGIG (reference sequence). CDR3 length: 15 amino acids. J lost 4 bases, V lost 6 bases, and 10 bases had no gene match. CDR3 coding DNA: TGTGCCTGCCCTCGGACAGGGGGCGTTGGCACTGAAGCTTTCTTT. Protein product: CACPRTGGVGTEAFF.

This rearrangement joins TRBV2 to TRBJ1-4; 7 bases match TRBD1. V lost 9 bases and J lost 4; bases outside the gene matches: 5. CDR1 is SNHLY, CDR2 FYNNEI, per germline. This CDR3 region has 13 residues. The CDR3 DNA follows: TGTGCCAGTTCCGGGACAGATAATGAAAAACTGTTTTTT. It yields the protein CASSGTDNEKLFF.

The genes are TRBV5-1 and TRBJ1-2; a possible D gene is TRBD1 (6 bases). Trimming took off 1 base at V and 6 bases at J, with 22 bases between the two ends. CDR3 length: 17 amino acids. Germline values: CDR1 SGHRS, CDR2 YFSETQ. The CDR3 region has the DNA TGCGCCAGCAGCTTGTATACCGAAGGGGGTGTCGGAAATGGCTACACCTTC. Translated: CASSLYTEGGVGNGYTF.

The chain employs TRBV6-5 and TRBJ2-5; the match to TRBD2 covers 7 bases. This CDR3 comprises 14 residues. CDR1 is MNHEY, CDR2 SVGAGI, per germline. J lost 2 bases, V lost 7 bases, and 7 bases had no gene match. The CDR3 nucleotides read TGTGCCAGCATTAAGGGCGGGGGTCAAGAGACCCAGTACTTC. The encoded protein is CASIKGGGQETQYF.

The chain recombines TRBV10-3 with TRBJ1-5, with 7 bases lining up with TRBD1. With 8 bases clipped from V and 3 bases from J, the junction kept 4 bases outside the gene matches. Germline V gene data show CDR1 as ENHRY and CDR2 as SYGVKD. This CDR3 is built from 13 residues. The CDR3 DNA sequence: TGTGCCATCGGGGACAGTCTCAATCAGCCCCAGCATTTT. It is translated as CAIGDSLNQPQHF.

The V and J genes are TRBV18 and TRBJ1-3; TRBD1 is a possible D gene (5 bases). The CDR3 extends over 16 amino acids. CDR1 KGHSH and CDR2 LQKENI come from the germline V gene. The germline V and J ends were trimmed by 6 bases and 0 bases, with 15 bases remaining between them. CDR3 sequence: CASSPEGQGSGNTIYF. CDR3 nucleotides: TGTGCCAGCTCGCCGGAGGGGCAAGGCTCTGGAAACACCATATATTTT. Full variable domain (missing parts from reference TRBV18 and TRBJ1-3): NAGVMQNPRHLVRRRGQEARLRCSPMKGHSHVYWYRQLPEEGLKFMVYLQKENIIDESGMPKERFSAEFPKEGPSILRIQQVVRGDSAAYFCASSPEGQGSGNTIYFGEGSWLTVV.

The rearrangement joins TRBV4-3 to TRBJ2-7, with TRBD2 as a possible D gene (6 bases). V dropped 0 bases and J dropped 1 base, with 13 bases sitting between them. The length of the CDR3 is 16 residues. Germline values: CDR1 LGHNA, CDR2 YSLEER. Here the CDR3 reads CASSQDRSGLSYEQYF. CDR3 nucleotides: TGCGCCAGCAGCCAAGATCGGAGCGGGTTATCCTACGAGCAGTACTTC.

The gene calls are TRBV5-3 and TRBJ1-2; TRBD1 agrees at 7 bases. TRBV5-3 is reported as an ORF; its role is uncertain. V dropped 4 bases and J dropped 2; count of bases not matched to a gene: 5. This CDR3 is built from 14 residues. CDR3: CARSREDRNYGYTF. The CDR3 nucleotides are TGTGCCAGAAGCAGAGAGGACAGGAACTATGGCTACACCTTC.

The CDR3 coding sequence is TGTGCCAGCAGCTTTGAGTGGGGCGCGGTTGGCTACACCTTC. The encoded protein is CASSFEWGAVGYTF. The chain couples TRBV5-4 to TRBJ1-2, with D possibly TRBD1 on 5 matching bases. Germline V lookup: CDR1 SGHNT, CDR2 YYREEE (reference sequence). V lost 2 bases to trimming and J lost 7 bases, with 15 bases between them. The CDR3 contains 14 residues.

The chain combines TRBV28 with TRBJ2-1; TRBD2 matches at 7 bases. CDR1 and CDR2 from the germline V gene are MDHEN and SYDVKM. The CDR3 covers 14 residues. V lost 8 bases, J lost 4 bases, and 8 bases stayed unmatched. CDR3 sequence: CASSHGRWYNEQFF. DNA of the CDR3: TGTGCCAGCTCTCACGGGAGGTGGTACAATGAGCAGTTCTTC.

V gene TRBV19 combines with J gene TRBJ2-6; 7 nucleotides line up with TRBD1. This CDR3 has 15 amino acids. Per the germline V gene, CDR1 is LNHDA and CDR2 is SQIVND (reference sequence). Unmatched junction bases numbered 4, after V lost 5 bases and J lost 3 bases. The CDR3 here is CASSAHRGGANVLTF. The CDR3 DNA is TGTGCCAGTAGTGCTCACAGGGGTGGGGCCAACGTCCTGACTTTC.